The clone carrying this TCR beta chain was found once. Original processing methods: Reference gene primer amplification in the assay estimated nucleated cell counts. Sequencing was performed with immunoSEQ multiplex PCR; in TCRdb, only in-frame clones are kept and a portion is missing. For V, J and clone size, that table is used; D and trimming come from the DNA. Counted here are 120,000 to 150,000 clones, approximately 87% occurring once; the ten biggest clones make up around 8.3%. Germline V gene sequence: CDR1 SGHRS, CDR2 YFSETQ. This CDR3 contains 16 residues. Trimming took 2 bases from V and 0 from J, leaving 12 bases between them. This sample was taken from a study of blood T cell repertoires in COVID-19. Study-wide context: The samples span acute and convalescent COVID-19 from the United States, Italy and Spain. Nucleic acid was either cDNA or gDNA, and it came from T cells, B-cell-depleted T cells, or PBMCs.

This TCR was recovered from a woman aged 50 to 60 with active or convalescent COVID-19. The rearrangement uses TRBV5-1 and TRBJ1-3, with TRBD1 as a possible D gene (6 bases). Source material: peripheral blood. The CDR3 loop is CASSFRGASSGNTIYF. Written as DNA, the CDR3 is TGCGCCAGCAGCTTCCGGGGGGCGAGCTCTGGAAACACCATATATTTT.